These 12 T cell receptor beta chains originate from one sample sequenced in a study of OX40 agonist ivuxolimab in advanced cancers. Library creation used the immunoSEQ multiplex PCR assay. The clones in this table, taken by TCRdb from immuneACCESS, are in-frame only. Not every clone is retained; where verified, under half of the shortfall comes from an unresolved V gene, and the cause of the rest is unknown. The sample profile shows tens of thousands of clones; around four fifths of them were found once. The top ten clones comprise less than 5% of the sample. This material consisted of CD4+ or CD8+ T cells sorted from blood, taken in a trial of the OX40 agonist ivuxolimab. The receptors come from an adult with an advanced solid tumor such as melanoma, head and neck, liver or kidney cancer.

This chain connects TRBV14 to TRBJ2-2; D might be TRBD2 (6 bases). Germline assignment: CDR1 SGHDN and CDR2 FVKESK. The CDR3 consists of 17 residues. Between the trimmed V and J ends, which lost 8 bases and 2 bases, there was a span of 21 bases. The CDR3 protein is CASSDLLTGTNTGELFF. Here the CDR3 DNA reads TGTGCCAGCTCCGATCTCTTAACCGGGACTAACACCGGGGAGCTGTTTTTT. The full variable domain, in which reference TRBV14 and TRBJ2-2 provide the parts outside the CDR3, is EAGVTQFPSHSVIEKGQTVTLRCDPISGHDNLYWYRRVMGKEIKFLLHFVKESKQDESGMPNNRFLAERTGGTYSTLKVQPAELEDSGVYFCASSDLLTGTNTGELFFGEGSRLTVL.

This chain uses TRBV28 with TRBJ1-4, with a tentative D call TRBD1 (5 bases). Germline V gives CDR1 MDHEN, CDR2 SYDVKM. This CDR3 has 15 residues. Between the trimmed V and J ends, which lost 7 bases and 5 bases, there was a span of 17 bases. For the CDR3, the DNA is TGTGCCAGCAATTATCAGGGCGGAGCGAATGAAAAACTGTTTTTT. Translating it yields CASNYQGGANEKLFF.

This clone was seen just once. The chain is built from TRBV6-4 and TRBJ2-1; perhaps D is TRBD1 or TRBD2 (5 bases each). The CDR3 has 14 amino acids. The V gene's germline CDR1 is MRHNA and CDR2 SNTAGT. Trimming cost V 6 bases and J 7 bases, with 16 bases left between them. The CDR3 loop reads CASSRDGLRNEQFF. CDR3 sequence (DNA): TGTGCCAGCAGCCGGGACGGCCTACGGAATGAGCAGTTCTTC.

In its sample, this clone was seen once. V usage is TRBV9 and J usage is TRBJ2-7; TRBD1 agrees at 10 bases. The CDR3 covers 18 residues. The V gene end was trimmed by 3 bases and the J gene end by 5 bases; junction bases not matched to a gene: 17. Germline V gives CDR1 SGDLS, CDR2 YYNGEE. CDR3 in DNA: TGTGCCAGCAGCGGGGGGGACAGGGGAACCTGGAAGCTCAACGAGCAGTACTTC. Amino acids: CASSGGDRGTWKLNEQYF.

The rearrangement links TRBV7-9 to TRBJ2-3, with D tentatively TRBD1 (5 bases). CDR1 is SEHNR, CDR2 FQNEAQ, per germline (reference sequence). The CDR3 loop spans 16 amino acids. The V end was cut by 1 base, the J end by 2 bases, with 13 bases between. CDR3: CASSLGIQTATDTQYF. CDR3 in DNA: TGTGCCAGCAGCTTAGGAATCCAGACAGCCACAGATACGCAGTATTTT.

The gene calls are TRBV27 and TRBJ2-7; TRBD1 is a possible D gene (6 bases). V was shortened by 2 bases and J by 0 bases, with 20 bases between the two germline ends. This CDR3 contains 18 residues. Germline CDR1 and CDR2: MNHEY and SMNVEV (reference sequence). The DNA of the CDR3 is TGTGCCAGCAGTTTAGGGCCGACAGGTGCCTCATACTCCTACGAGCAGTACTTC. Amino acids: CASSLGPTGASYSYEQYF.

The genes are TRBV7-3 and TRBJ2-5; no definite D call. V was cut by 8 bases and J by 4 bases, with 14 bases left in between. Germline CDR1 is SGHTA and CDR2 is FQGTGA. The CDR3 has 13 amino acids. This CDR3 is CASSPGSRETQYF. CDR3 in DNA: TGTGCCAGCTCTCCGGGTAGTCGAGAGACCCAGTACTTC.

V and J are TRBV5-1 and TRBJ2-1; 7 positions match TRBD2. Germline values: CDR1 SGHRS, CDR2 YFSETQ. The ends lost 5 bases at V and 5 bases at J; junction bases unmatched: 7. The CDR3 is 14 residues long. The CDR3 is CASSATGGDNEQFF. In DNA, the CDR3 is TGCGCCAGCAGTGCAACTGGGGGGGACAATGAGCAGTTCTTC.

CDR3 sequence reads: CASSLGAGSADTQYF. DNA of the CDR3: TGTGCCAGCAGTTTGGGAGCGGGAAGTGCAGATACGCAGTATTTT. J is TRBJ2-3 and V is TRBV28, with 7 bases lining up with TRBD2. CDR1 is MDHEN and CDR2 is SYDVKM in the germline V gene. V shed 3 bases and J 4 bases; nucleotides not matched to a gene: 7. The CDR3 runs to 15 residues.

This sequence joins TRBV7-8 and TRBJ1-5; TRBD1 matches 9 bases. Per germline, CDR1 SGHVS and CDR2 FQNEAQ. The CDR3 contains 16 residues. The V segment lost 4 bases and the J segment 6 bases; nucleotides outside the gene matches: 10. In DNA, the CDR3 is TGTGCCAGCAGCTCCGGGACAGGGTTTACAAGTCAGCCCCAGCATTTT. Amino acid sequence: CASSSGTGFTSQPQHF.

This CDR3 reads CASRGGGQGAKLFF. CDR3 sequence (DNA): TGTGCCAGCCGCGGGGGAGGACAGGGGGCGAAACTGTTTTTT. The chain carries TRBV7-9 and TRBJ1-4; 11 bases line up with TRBD1. CDR1 and CDR2 (germline): SEHNR, FQNEAQ (reference sequence). The J segment lost 11 bases and the V segment lost 8 bases, leaving 10 bases of the junction unmatched. CDR3 length: 14 residues.

This sequence joins TRBV30 and TRBJ1-1; D gene ambiguous. With 4 bases removed from V and 6 bases from J, the gap between germline ends came to 12 bases. CDR1 GTSNPN and CDR2 SVGIG come from the germline V gene (reference sequence). CDR3 size: 12 residues. In nucleotides, the CDR3 is TGTGCCTGGAATAAGCAGGCGTCTGAAGCTTTCTTT. Translation gives CAWNKQASEAFF.